Presented here are 17 T cell receptor beta chains from one specimen sequenced in a study of blood T cell repertoires in COVID-19. Data came from immunoSEQ multiplex PCR; TCRdb stores just in-frame clones and leaves some out. In the table there are about 73,000 clones, 80% to 85% of which are singletons. The specimen was peripheral blood. The receptors derive from a human donor in a cohort sampled during active COVID-19.

A few counts support this clone. This chain's CDR3 is CASSPGTAQPLHF. The CDR3 coding sequence is TGTGCCAGCTCACCCGGGACAGCTCAACCCCTCCACTTT. This chain connects TRBV18 to TRBJ1-6; the match to TRBD1 covers 7 bases. This CDR3 contains 13 residues. V shed 3 bases and J 12 bases; nucleotides not matched to a gene: 5. Germline CDR1 reads KGHSH; CDR2 reads LQKENI.

This clone occurred a few times. The J gene is TRBJ2-7, the V gene TRBV13; D call uncertain. Trimming removed 2 bases at V and 3 bases at J, with 8 bases between. Germline CDR1 and CDR2: PRHDT and FYEKMQ (reference sequence). CDR3 length: 13 amino acids. The chain's CDR3 is CASSLFAGYEQYF. In DNA, the CDR3 is TGTGCCAGCAGCTTATTCGCAGGCTACGAGCAGTACTTC.

This sequence joins TRBV15 and TRBJ2-1; 7 bases are shared with TRBD2. Germline CDR1 LNHNV, CDR2 YYDKDF (reference sequence). The CDR3 is 16 amino acids. J lost 6 bases, V lost 5 bases, and 13 bases had no gene match. CDR3 sequence: CATSGWGSGASNEQFF. CDR3 sequence (DNA): TGTGCCACCAGCGGGTGGGGCAGCGGGGCCTCCAATGAGCAGTTCTTC.

The chain combines TRBV9 with TRBJ2-3; D is possibly TRBD2 (6 bases). Germline V gene data show CDR1 as SGDLS and CDR2 as YYNGEE. Trimming removed 0 bases from V and 1 base from J, with 6 bases in between. This CDR3 spans 14 amino acids. This chain's CDR3 is CASSVGRGTDTQYF. The CDR3 nucleotides read TGTGCCAGCAGCGTAGGGAGGGGCACAGATACGCAGTATTTT.

CDR3 region: CASSQGLAGPSSYNEQFF. CDR3 nucleotide sequence: TGTGCCAGCAGCCAAGGACTAGCGGGGCCGAGCTCCTACAATGAGCAGTTCTTC. J is TRBJ2-1 and V is TRBV11-2; 12 nucleotides agree with TRBD2. Trimming at V came to 5 bases and at J to 0 bases, leaving 8 bases not matched to a gene. Per germline, CDR1 SGHAT and CDR2 FQNNGV. This CDR3 is built from 18 residues.

V gene TRBV7-8 combines with J gene TRBJ1-1; D unresolved. Germline V gene sequence: CDR1 SGHVS, CDR2 FQNEAQ. The CDR3 runs 13 residues. Trimming took 5 bases from V and 8 from J, leaving 15 bases between them. The CDR3 nucleotides are TGTGCCAGCAGCCCTCCGGGGATCCTCGAAGCTTTCTTT. Translated, it gives CASSPPGILEAFF.

This clone has just one count. V gene TRBV7-9 combines with J gene TRBJ2-5, with TRBD2 identical over 11 bases. The CDR3 is made up of 15 amino acids. The germline V gene has CDR1 SEHNR and CDR2 FQNEAQ (reference sequence). Trimming cost V 5 bases and J 5 bases; bases outside gene matches: 7. The CDR3 loop is CASSTSSGGIETQYF. The CDR3 coding sequence is TGTGCCAGCAGCACATCTAGCGGGGGGATTGAGACCCAGTACTTC.

The V and J genes are TRBV10-2 and TRBJ1-4; TRBD1 matches at 8 bases. Germline lookup yields CDR1 WSHSY and CDR2 SAAADI. J lost 4 bases, V lost 7 bases, and 8 bases had no gene match. CDR3 length: 15 amino acids. This CDR3 is CASTRGTGNNEKLFF. In DNA, the CDR3 is TGCGCCAGCACCCGCGGGACAGGAAATAATGAAAAACTGTTTTTT.

The V call is TRBV28, the J call TRBJ2-7; 9 bases agree with TRBD2. V shed 6 bases, J shed 7 bases, and the junction held 13 bases outside the gene matches. The V gene's germline CDR1 is MDHEN and CDR2 SYDVKM. CDR3 length: 15 residues. The CDR3 sequence is CASSSATKRGAEQYF. CDR3 DNA: TGTGCCAGCAGCTCCGCCACCAAGCGGGGGGCGGAGCAGTACTTC.

This clone was seen more than once but under ten times. The rearrangement uses TRBV28 and TRBJ2-1; 9 bases agree with TRBD1. CDR3 length: 17 amino acids. CDR1 and CDR2 from the germline V gene are MDHEN and SYDVKM. V gave up 8 bases and J gave up 2 bases; unmatched junction bases: 13. CDR3 coding DNA: TGTGCCAGCTCCGGGGACAGGGAAATATCAACCTACAATGAGCAGTTCTTC. This sequence encodes CASSGDREISTYNEQFF. Supplemented by reference TRBV28 and TRBJ2-1, the full variable domain reads DVKVTQSSRYLVKRTGEKVFLECVQDMDHENMFWYRQDPGLGLRLIYFSYDVKMKEKGDIPEGYSVSREKKERFSLILESASTNQTSMYLCASSGDREISTYNEQFFGPGTRLTVL.

The V and J genes are TRBV12-3 or TRBV12-4 and TRBJ2-3, with 7 bases that match TRBD2. This CDR3 comprises 13 residues. V was pared by 5 bases and J by 6 bases, with 5 bases of the junction left unmatched. The CDR3 spells CASSLREGDTQYF. CDR3 DNA sequence: TGTGCCAGCAGTCTCAGGGAGGGCGATACGCAGTATTTT.

V is TRBV4-3 and J is TRBJ1-5, with D unresolved. The CDR3 sequence is 15 residues long. The V end was cut by 0 bases, the J end by 3 bases, with 9 bases between. Germline values: CDR1 LGHNA, CDR2 YSLEER. The CDR3 DNA follows: TGCGCCAGCAGCCAAGACAGAATGAACAATCAGCCCCAGCATTTT. Translated, it gives CASSQDRMNNQPQHF.

The chain carries TRBV7-8 and TRBJ1-3; 7 nucleotides align to TRBD1. CDR1 is SGHVS, CDR2 FQNEAQ, per germline. This CDR3 is 16 amino acids long. J gave up 2 bases and V 1 base, and 5 bases lay outside the gene matches. This chain's CDR3 is CASSLEIRGTGNTIYF. CDR3 nucleotide sequence: TGTGCCAGCAGCTTAGAGATCAGGGGGACTGGAAACACCATATATTTT.

This rearrangement joins TRBV6-6 to TRBJ2-7; D is unclear. The ends were cut back, 0 bases at V and 6 bases at J, with 3 bases in the middle. Per the germline V gene, CDR1 is MNHNY and CDR2 is SVGAGI (reference sequence). The CDR3 extends over 11 amino acids. The CDR3 here is CASSYSSEQYF. DNA of the CDR3: TGTGCCAGCAGTTACTCGAGCGAGCAGTACTTC.

CDR3 loop: CASSSTGPLHEQYF. The CDR3 nucleotides read TGTGCCAGCAGCTCGACAGGGCCCTTGCACGAGCAGTACTTC. The chain carries TRBV7-2 and TRBJ2-7; TRBD1 aligns across 7 bases. Germline lookup yields CDR1 SGHTA and CDR2 FQGNSA. V gave up 4 bases and J gave up 5 bases; unmatched junction bases: 8. This CDR3 is 14 amino acids long.

The V gene is TRBV29-1, the J gene TRBJ2-5, with a possible D match to TRBD2 (6 bases). Germline V CDR1 and CDR2: SQVTM, ANQGSEA. This CDR3 comprises 13 residues. V lost 5 bases and J 0 bases, leaving 10 bases between the germline ends. In DNA, the CDR3 is TGCAGCGTTCCCCGGGGGTACCAAGAGACCCAGTACTTC. The encoded protein is CSVPRGYQETQYF.

This sequence joins TRBV4-1 and TRBJ1-2; D is undetermined. With 1 base removed from V and 4 bases from J, the gap between germline ends came to 10 bases. Germline V gene lookup returns CDR1 MGHRA and CDR2 YSYEKL. This CDR3 has 14 amino acids. CDR3 amino acids: CASSQGLRGYGYTF. CDR3 DNA: TGCGCCAGCAGCCAAGGGTTAAGAGGCTATGGCTACACCTTC.